Below, 6 T cell receptor beta chains from the same sample are listed, as sequenced in a study of human T cells and chemical hapten exposure. The sample's time point: patch test 2, 6 weeks after DPC sensitization. Sample treatment: therapeutic diphenylcyclopropenone sensitization with weekly scalp DPC. TCRdb re-derived calls from the RACE reads in MiXCR, one entry per CDR3 protein. The sample has 120,000 to 150,000 distinct CDR3 sequences, about an eighth seen once. Specimen: whole blood, collected in connection with sensitization to the hapten diphenylcyclopropenone (DPC). Every receptor here comes from a woman between 45 and 60 years old with alopecia areata. Some clones in this sample may be carry-over from other donors' samples.

This clonotype was seen a handful of times. The rearrangement joins TRBV9 to TRBJ1-2; D perhaps matches TRBD1 (6 bases). Germline V gene sequence: CDR1 SGDLS, CDR2 YYNGEE. The CDR3 spans 15 residues. Trimming cost V 0 bases and J 0 bases, with 9 bases left between them. DNA of the CDR3: TGTGCCAGCAGCGTAGGGACAGCCTCTAACTATGGCTACACCTTC. Encoded protein: CASSVGTASNYGYTF.

The chain carries TRBV5-5 and TRBJ2-2; perhaps TRBD1 as D (5 bases). Trimming took off 0 bases at V and 7 bases at J, with 10 bases between the two ends. The CDR3 is 14 residues long. Germline values: CDR1 SGHKS, CDR2 YYEKEE (reference sequence). The CDR3 spells CASSLVAGYGELFF. The CDR3 region has the DNA TGTGCCAGCAGCTTGGTGGCAGGGTACGGGGAGCTGTTTTTT.

This clonotype was observed many times. The chain joins TRBV5-5 to TRBJ2-1; 9 bases are a match to TRBD2. Germline CDR1 and CDR2: SGHKS and YYEKEE (reference sequence). The J segment lost 0 bases and the V segment lost 2 bases, leaving 0 bases of the junction unmatched. The CDR3 contains 15 residues. DNA for the CDR3: TGTGCCAGCAGCTTTAGCGGGAGCTCCTACAATGAGCAGTTCTTC. Translation: CASSFSGSSYNEQFF.

The V call is TRBV4-1, the J call TRBJ2-5; D tentatively fits TRBD1 or TRBD2 (6 bases each). This CDR3 spans 17 amino acids. Per the germline V gene, CDR1 is MGHRA and CDR2 is YSYEKL. The V end was cut by 0 bases, the J end by 0 bases, with 14 bases between. The CDR3 here is CASSQDWEGGYQETQYF. CDR3 bases: TGCGCCAGCAGCCAAGATTGGGAAGGGGGGTACCAAGAGACCCAGTACTTC.

This clonotype was counted ten times or more. DNA for the CDR3: TGTGCCAGCAGTTATCCCCTAGCGGGAGTCTATGAGCAGTTCTTC. This encodes CASSYPLAGVYEQFF. The V gene is TRBV6-2 or TRBV6-3, the J gene TRBJ2-1; 10 bases are shared with TRBD2. Germline CDR1 reads MNHEY; CDR2 reads SVGEGT. The CDR3 is 15 amino acids. With V trimmed by 3 bases and J by 8 bases, 7 bases remained unmatched.

This clonotype was found a few times. This sequence joins TRBV10-3 and TRBJ1-3; D is undetermined. Trimming removed 0 bases from V and 2 bases from J, with 2 bases in between. Germline V lookup: CDR1 ENHRY, CDR2 SYGVKD. This CDR3 spans 13 amino acids. Here the CDR3 reads CAISESAGNTIYF. The CDR3 region has the DNA TGTGCCATCAGTGAGTCGGCTGGAAACACCATATATTTT.